The sequence of this TCR beta chain was determined in a study of cytomegalovirus exposure and HLA in healthy donors. Findings and caveats of the study: Analysis was carried out at a later point, and it linked a missense DCLRE1C variant to TCR beta V- and J-gene trimming. The study had only CMV serostatus as immune exposure information. An analysis that came later showed most CMV-associated TCR beta chains appearing HLA-restricted.

PCR involved 60 Vbeta and 13 Jbeta primers. TCRdb keeps only in-frame clones here, not all; method: immunoSEQ multiplex PCR. This table has more than 90,000 clones, around 85% appearing once. V lost 0 bases to trimming and J lost 6 bases; unmatched junction nucleotides: 10. The CDR3 loop spans 17 amino acids. Germline lookup yields CDR1 SGHDT and CDR2 YYEEEE. On this clone itself: The antigen remains undetermined.

This TCR came from a man under 40 in good health and CMV-seronegative. What was sequenced was PBMCs. The V gene is TRBV5-6, the J gene TRBJ2-1; 9 bases agree with TRBD2. This CDR3 reads CASSLGSASGMFNEQFF. DNA of the CDR3: TGTGCCAGCAGCTTGGGCTCCGCTAGCGGGATGTTCAATGAGCAGTTCTTC.